A single sample gave rise to the 19 T cell receptor beta chains below, sequenced in a study of T cells in Graves' hyperthyroidism and ophthalmopathy. From RNA transcripts, TCR beta CDR3 regions were amplified. The TCR CDR3 first-round RT-PCR relied on the HTBI primer set. TCRdb analysed the multiplex PCR reads with MiXCR anew, one entry per CDR3 protein. The sample comprises some 600,000 distinct CDR3 sequences, roughly 13% of which are singletons, and roughly 5.7% rests with the top ten. Specimen: blood. These receptors were obtained from a woman under 40 with Graves' hyperthyroidism that later progressed to Graves' ophthalmopathy.

This clonotype was detected many times. The CDR3 coding sequence is TGTGCCAGCAGCCTCCCCGGCCAGTATGGCTACACCTTC. This codes for CASSLPGQYGYTF. The rearrangement uses TRBV28 and TRBJ1-2; D unclear. The CDR3 runs 13 residues. Trimming stripped 6 bases from V and 5 bases from J, with 13 bases between. Germline CDR1 reads MDHEN; CDR2 reads SYDVKM.

This clonotype was seen repeatedly, ten times or more. The chain joins TRBV30 to TRBJ2-3, with D unresolved. With 2 bases removed from V and 1 base from J, the gap between germline ends came to 7 bases. The CDR3 length is 13 residues. The germline V gene has CDR1 GTSNPN and CDR2 SVGIG (reference sequence). CDR3 in amino acids: CAWSQQGTDTQYF. Here the CDR3 DNA reads TGTGCCTGGAGTCAGCAAGGCACAGATACGCAGTATTTT. The full variable domain, completed using reference TRBV30 and TRBJ2-3, is SQTIHQWPATLVQPVGSPLSLECTVEGTSNPNLYWYRQAAGRGLQLLFYSVGIGQISSEVPQNLSASRPQDRQFILSSKKLLLSDSGFYLCAWSQQGTDTQYFGPGTRLTVL.

This clonotype was picked up many times. The chain uses TRBV10-3 and TRBJ2-3, with TRBD2 matching over 9 bases. CDR1 is ENHRY, CDR2 SYGVKD, per germline. The V gene end was trimmed by 2 bases and the J gene end by 4 bases; junction bases not matched to a gene: 7. The CDR3 sequence is 16 residues long. CDR3 protein: CAISEGSGRSSDTQYF. CDR3 bases: TGTGCCATCAGTGAGGGTAGCGGGAGATCCTCAGATACGCAGTATTTT.

This clonotype was counted at least ten times. This chain links TRBV12-3 or TRBV12-4 with TRBJ1-1, with 9 bases identical to TRBD1. The CDR3 extends over 13 amino acids. V lost 9 bases and J lost 5; bases outside the gene matches: 7. The CDR3 region is CARSGTGRTEAFF. The CDR3 DNA is TGTGCCAGATCGGGGACAGGGAGGACTGAAGCTTTCTTT.

This clonotype has just one count. The V gene is TRBV12-5, the J gene TRBJ2-1; TRBD2 aligns across 7 bases. Germline trimming cut 8 bases from V and 2 bases from J; bases unmatched to any gene: 12. Germline assignment: CDR1 LGHNT and CDR2 FRNRAP. This CDR3 is built from 16 residues. The CDR3 loop is CASKGLGGGPYNEQFF. CDR3 DNA: TGTGCTAGTAAGGGTCTGGGGGGAGGGCCCTACAATGAGCAGTTCTTC.

Many counts were recorded for this clonotype. The J gene is TRBJ2-7, the V gene TRBV6-1, with 7 bases that match TRBD1. V lost 9 bases to trimming and J lost 5 bases; unmatched junction nucleotides: 16. Germline CDR1 is MNHNS and CDR2 is SASEGT. The CDR3 length is 15 residues. DNA of the CDR3: TGTGCCAGGCCTGAACCGGGACAGAAGTATGACGAGCAGTACTTC. It specifies CARPEPGQKYDEQYF.

This clonotype was seen only a few times. The genes are TRBV6-9 and TRBJ1-4; D gene ambiguous. CDR1 is MNHGY, CDR2 SVAAGI, per germline. The CDR3 is made up of 14 amino acids. Between the trimmed V and J ends, which lost 3 bases and 5 bases, there was a span of 10 bases. CDR3 in amino acids: CASSYSKYNEKLFF. The DNA of the CDR3 is TGTGCCAGCAGTTACTCAAAATACAATGAAAAACTGTTTTTT.

This clonotype was counted at least ten times. The chain couples TRBV2 to TRBJ1-5; D not resolved. Trimming shortened V by 1 base and J by 2 bases, and 12 bases separated the two germline ends. The CDR3 totals 16 residues. Germline CDR1 is SNHLY and CDR2 is FYNNEI. The CDR3 sequence: CASSEGVQTGNQPQHF. The CDR3 nucleotides read TGTGCCAGCAGTGAAGGGGTCCAAACGGGCAATCAGCCCCAGCATTTT.

This clonotype was seen ten or more times. The genes are TRBV7-2 and TRBJ2-3, with 7 bases identical to TRBD2. Trimming took 5 bases from V and 8 from J; bases not matched to a gene: 13. Germline V gene sequence: CDR1 SGHTA, CDR2 FQGNSA. There are 15 residues in the CDR3. The CDR3 bases are TGTGCCAGCAGCCCATTGAGGCGGGAGCCCGGTACGCAGTATTTT. This gives the protein CASSPLRREPGTQYF.

This clonotype was seen more than once but under ten times. This chain connects TRBV24-1 to TRBJ2-1, with D possibly TRBD1 on 5 matching bases. This CDR3 comprises 14 residues. Germline lookup yields CDR1 KGHDR and CDR2 SFDVKD. The ends were cut back, 6 bases at V and 9 bases at J, with 17 bases in the middle. Here the CDR3 DNA reads TGTGCCACCAGTCTAGACATTCAGGGATCTGAGCAGTTCTTC. This translates into CATSLDIQGSEQFF.

This clonotype has only a few counts. The V call is TRBV19, the J call TRBJ1-5, with unresolved D. This CDR3 comprises 13 residues. Trimming removed 3 bases from V and 5 bases from J, with 8 bases in between. Looked up from germline, CDR1 is LNHDA and CDR2 is SQIVND (reference sequence). CDR3 bases: TGTGCCAGTAGTATGGCCCGAGATCAGCCCCAGCATTTT. It yields the protein CASSMARDQPQHF.

This clonotype was observed at least ten times. No DNA is shown, since the ends of the CDR3 on it are uncertain; the CDR3 is the one TCRdb lists. The chain is built from TRBV7-2 and TRBJ2-5; the D call TRBD1 from the table was never checked on the DNA. The CDR3 length is 15 residues, termini included. In germline, CDR1 is SGHTA, CDR2 FQGNSA. The CDR3 sequence: CASSFASGSPLGGYF.

This clonotype was counted ten times or more. This chain connects TRBV30 to TRBJ2-2, with D unresolved. Per the germline V gene, CDR1 is GTSNPN and CDR2 is SVGIG (reference sequence). Trimming stripped 3 bases from V and 0 bases from J, with 8 bases between. This CDR3 is built from 14 residues. For the CDR3, the DNA is TGTGCCTGGAGAGGAGCGACGAACACCGGGGAGCTGTTTTTT. Its protein is CAWRGATNTGELFF.

V gene TRBV19 combines with J gene TRBJ2-6; weak D call: TRBD1 (6 bases). This CDR3 has 17 amino acids. Germline assignment: CDR1 LNHDA and CDR2 SQIVND (reference sequence). Trimming removed 4 bases at V and 2 bases at J, with 15 bases between. The CDR3 region has the DNA TGTGCCAGTAGTAGGGGTCAGGGGCTAACTGGGGCCAACGTCCTGACTTTC. This translates into CASSRGQGLTGANVLTF.

This clonotype was seen a few times. The rearrangement uses TRBV6-5 and TRBJ2-5; the D is unclear. The CDR3 is 13 amino acids. Trimming stripped 2 bases from V and 3 bases from J, with 7 bases between. Germline CDR1 reads MNHEY; CDR2 reads SVGAGI. Written as DNA, the CDR3 is TGTGCCAGCAGTTACATAAGGGAAGAGACCCAGTACTTC. Its protein is CASSYIREETQYF.

The chain recombines TRBV4-1 with TRBJ2-6; perhaps D is TRBD1 or TRBD2 (5 bases each). Germline-derived CDR1 and CDR2 are MGHRA and YSYEKL. This CDR3 is 16 amino acids long. The V and J ends lost 4 bases and 0 bases respectively, with 10 bases between them. The CDR3 sequence is CASSRGESSGANVLTF. The CDR3 DNA follows: TGCGCCAGCAGCCGAGGGGAGTCCTCTGGGGCCAACGTCCTGACTTTC.

This clonotype has ten or more counts. The rearrangement joins TRBV10-3 to TRBJ2-3, with D tentatively TRBD2 (6 bases). CDR1 and CDR2 (germline): ENHRY, SYGVKD. The CDR3 extends over 14 amino acids. V lost 4 bases and J 4 bases, leaving 12 bases between the germline ends. In DNA form, the CDR3 reads TGTGCCATCAGTGGTCCAACGGGGGCAGATACGCAGTATTTT. Amino acids: CAISGPTGADTQYF.

This clonotype was counted at least ten times. The CDR3 bases are TGTGCCAGCAGTACGCAAAAGGCCATTGTCGACGAGCAGTACTTC. Its translation is CASSTQKAIVDEQYF. The chain employs TRBV6-1 and TRBJ2-7; D is ambiguous. From germline, CDR1 is MNHNS and CDR2 SASEGT. The V gene lost 5 bases and the J gene lost 5 bases, with 19 bases spanning the gap. This CDR3 spans 15 amino acids.

This clonotype was seen many times. V and J are TRBV12-3 or TRBV12-4 and TRBJ2-1; 10 nucleotides align to TRBD2. The junction had 10 bases not matched to a gene; V was cut back by 4 bases and J by 7 bases. The CDR3 runs 16 residues. CDR3: CASSSRIRGLANEQFF. As DNA, the CDR3 is TGTGCCAGCAGTTCCAGGATCAGGGGACTAGCGAATGAGCAGTTCTTC.